Listed below are T cell receptor beta chains from one sample, sequenced in a study of T cell changes during pregnancy in multiple sclerosis. Data came from immunoSEQ multiplex PCR; TCRdb stores just in-frame clones and leaves some out. The sample yields approximately 45,000 clones, roughly 92% seen once. The sequencing used CD4+ T cells from peripheral blood mononuclear cells, collected in the first trimester of pregnancy. The receptors stem from a female donor with multiple sclerosis, enrolled in a pregnancy study. The CDR3 runs from the conserved cysteine through the conserved F or W. A D gene is named only where the DNA matches it firmly. Size tells how often a clone was seen (once, few, many) or the class of an expanded clone, and some rows leave it out.

TRBJ2-2 | . | TRBV9 | . | TGTGCCAGCAGCGTAGGCCAGATGCACACCGGGGAGCTGTTTTTT | CASSVGQMHTGELFF
TRBJ1-2 | . | TRBV4-2 | TRBD1 | TGTGCCAGCAGCCAAGAACTCCGGGACAGGGGACTTGGCTACACCTTC | CASSQELRDRGLGYTF
TRBJ2-5 | . | TRBV5-1 | TRBD2 | TGCGCCAGCAGCTTGAGTGGACTAGCGGGCCCGCAAGAGACCCAGTACTTC | CASSLSGLAGPQETQYF
TRBJ2-5 | few | TRBV6-1 | TRBD1 | TGTGCCAGCAGCCCCGCTCGGACAGGCGCCGAGACCCAGTACTTC | CASSPARTGAETQYF
TRBJ2-1 | . | TRBV29-1 | . | TGCAGCGTTGACCTAAGAGCGAGAATAGGTGGCGATGAGCAGTTCTTC | CSVDLRARIGGDEQFF
TRBJ2-7 | . | TRBV6-5 | TRBD1 | TGTGCCAGCAGTCGCAAGACAGGGTTCAGCGAGCAGTACTTC | CASSRKTGFSEQYF
TRBJ2-7 | . | TRBV5-4 | TRBD2 | TGTGCCGGGGGATCAGCGGGAGGAGGCTACGAGCAGTACTTC | CAGGSAGGGYEQYF
TRBJ2-1 | . | TRBV6-1 | TRBD1 | TGTGCCAGCGCTGCTCTGGGACAGAAGCTTGGAGAGCAGTTCTTC | CASAALGQKLGEQFF
TRBJ2-5 | . | TRBV18 | TRBD1 | TGTGCCAGCTCACCTAACACAGGGGGACAAGAGACCCAGTACTTC | CASSPNTGGQETQYF
TRBJ2-1 | . | TRBV7-7 | TRBD2 | TGTGCTAGCAGCCCGTCCGGGACTAGTGGTCATGAGCAGTTCTTC | CASSPSGTSGHEQFF
TRBJ1-2 | . | TRBV7-2 | . | TGTGCCAGCAGCTTAAGTGTTGCAGGGTGGAACTATGGCTACACCTTC | CASSLSVAGWNYGYTF
TRBJ2-7 | . | TRBV7-2 | TRBD1 | TGTGCCAGCAGCCTAGACAGGGCGACCTACGAGCAGTACTTC | CASSLDRATYEQYF
TRBJ2-1 | . | TRBV27 | TRBD1 | TGTGCCAGCAGCTTGGACAGGGGGACCTACAATGAGCAGTTCTTC | CASSLDRGTYNEQFF
TRBJ2-2 | . | TRBV28 | . | TGTGCCAGCAGTTTATTAGACAGGACAGCCGGGGAGCTGTTTTTT | CASSLLDRTAGELFF
TRBJ2-7 | . | TRBV5-4 | . | TGTGCCAGCAGCTCGAGATTGACCAGGCTGGCCAGCTCCTACGAGCAGTACTTC | CASSSRLTRLASSYEQYF
TRBJ1-5 | . | TRBV16 | . | TGTGCCAGCAGCCAATATGAAGGGGTCGGCGGCAATCAGCCCCAGCATTTT | CASSQYEGVGGNQPQHF
TRBJ2-1 | . | TRBV27 | TRBD1 | TGTGCCAGCAGGGCTTGGACAGGGGCGTCCTACAATGAGCAGTTCTTC | CASRAWTGASYNEQFF
TRBJ2-5 | . | TRBV7-2 | TRBD2 | TGTGCCAGCAGCTCCCAGGGCGGGAGAAGGGGGACCCAGTACTTC | CASSSQGGRRGTQYF
TRBJ1-5 | . | TRBV30 | . | TGTGCCTGGAGACGGGGTACCAATCAGCCCCAGCATTTT | CAWRRGTNQPQHF
TRBJ2-1 | . | TRBV27 | TRBD1 | TGTGCCAGCAGTTCACCGGGACAGGGACACAATGAGCAGTTCTTC | CASSSPGQGHNEQFF
TRBJ2-2 | . | TRBV27 | TRBD2 | TGTGCCAGCAGCTTGACTAGCGGGAGTGCCGGGGAGCTGTTTTTT | CASSLTSGSAGELFF
TRBJ1-2 | once | TRBV2 | . | TGTGCCAGCAGCGCTGACTTGGGCGGGGGTGGCTACACCTTC | CASSADLGGGGYTF
TRBJ2-1 | . | TRBV29-1 | . | TGCAGCGTTAAACAGGGTAGCGCCTACAATGAGCAGTTCTTC | CSVKQGSAYNEQFF
TRBJ1-1 | once | TRBV28 | . | TGTGCCAGCAGTTTCAGGGGAGGGGGGACTGAAGCTTTCTTT | CASSFRGGGTEAFF
TRBJ2-5 | . | TRBV7-3 | TRBD1 | TGTGCCAGCAGCTCAAGGGGGCGCGGAGAGACCCAGTACTTC | CASSSRGRGETQYF
TRBJ1-2 | . | TRBV5-1 | TRBD1 | TGCGCCAGCAGCTTGGACCCTCTAACAGGGGGTCAGGTCTATGGCTACACCTTC | CASSLDPLTGGQVYGYTF
TRBJ2-1 | . | TRBV19 | . | TGTGCCAGTAGTATAGATTACCGTGGAGGTGAGCAGTTCTTC | CASSIDYRGGEQFF
TRBJ1-6 | . | TRBV6-1 | . | TGTGCCAGCAGTGAAGTAACACCCCTCCACTTT | CASSEVTPLHF
TRBJ1-3 | . | TRBV19 | . | TGTGCCAGTAGTATTGCAGGGAGGAACTCTGGAAACACCATATATTTT | CASSIAGRNSGNTIYF
TRBJ1-1 | . | TRBV5-6 | . | TGTGCCAGCAGGGTGAGGGTTCCAAACACTGAAGCTTTCTTT | CASRVRVPNTEAFF
TRBJ1-5 | . | TRBV28 | TRBD1 | TGTGCCAGCGGGGACAGGGGTAGTCAGCCCCAGCATTTT | CASGDRGSQPQHF
TRBJ1-2 | . | TRBV27 | . | TGTGCCAGCAGACGAGGTGACGGTTATGGCTACACCTTC | CASRRGDGYGYTF
TRBJ1-5 | . | TRBV5-1 | . | TGCGCCAGCAGCTTGACAGGGTCATTGAATCAGCCCCAGCATTTT | CASSLTGSLNQPQHF
TRBJ2-7 | few | TRBV7-8 | TRBD2 | TGTGCCAGCAGCTTAGCGGCCTCCCTAGCGGGAGTCTACGAGCAGTACTTC | CASSLAASLAGVYEQYF
TRBJ2-4 | . | TRBV7-2 | . | TGTGCCAGCAGCCCCGTGACCCCACTACCTTTAGCCAAAAACATTCAGTACTTC | CASSPVTPLPLAKNIQYF
TRBJ2-4 | . | TRBV2 | TRBD1 | TGTGCCAGAGGCGGACAGGGCGGCAAAAACATTCAGTACTTC | CARGGQGGKNIQYF
TRBJ1-1 | . | TRBV5-4 | . | TGTGCCAGCAGCTTGGGCGGCCAAGTAATGACTGAAGCTTTCTTT | CASSLGGQVMTEAFF
TRBJ2-4 | . | TRBV2 | . | TGTGCCAGCAGTGAAGCATACGAGGCTACCAAAAACATTCAGTACTTC | CASSEAYEATKNIQYF
TRBJ2-5 | . | TRBV6-9 | TRBD1 | TGTGCCAGCAGTCAAGAGGGACAGGGAGTGAGGCAAGAGACCCAGTACTTC | CASSQEGQGVRQETQYF
TRBJ2-7 | . | TRBV7-9 | TRBD1 | TGTGCCAGCAGCCAGGGACAGCTCAGGACCTACGAGCAGTACTTC | CASSQGQLRTYEQYF
TRBJ2-7 | . | TRBV27 | . | TGTGCCAGCACCCCGGGCGGGGGGACAGGGCCCTACGAGCAGTACTTC | CASTPGGGTGPYEQYF
TRBJ1-2 | once | TRBV25-1 | TRBD1 | TGTGCCAGCAGTGAAAGGGCAGGGGGCGTCCACGGCTACACCTTC | CASSERAGGVHGYTF
TRBJ2-3 | . | TRBV5-8 | . | TGTGCCAGCAGCTTCTTCACAGCGGGCACAGATACGCAGTATTTT | CASSFFTAGTDTQYF
TRBJ1-4 | . | TRBV5-1 | TRBD1 | TGCGCCAGCAGCCCAGGACAGGGCCGGGAAAAACTGTTTTTT | CASSPGQGREKLFF
TRBJ2-5 | . | TRBV30 | TRBD2 | TGTGCCTGGAGTGTACTGGACGTCGGGGGGGAGACCCAGTACTTC | CAWSVLDVGGETQYF
TRBJ1-1 | . | TRBV5-1 | . | TGCGCCAGCAGCTTGGCGGTGAACACTGAAGCTTTCTTT | CASSLAVNTEAFF
TRBJ2-3 | . | TRBV4-1 | TRBD2 | TGCGCCAGCAGCCAATACAGCGGGAGTTCGGATACGCAGTATTTT | CASSQYSGSSDTQYF
TRBJ2-5 | . | TRBV5-1 | . | TGCGCCAGCAGCCTGAGGACACCTCAAGAGACCCAGTACTTC | CASSLRTPQETQYF
TRBJ2-5 | . | TRBV11-3 | . | TGTGCCCGACTGCCGGGTATCCGGAAGACCCAGTACTTC | CARLPGIRKTQYF
TRBJ2-1 | . | TRBV7-3 | TRBD2 | TGTGCCAGCAGCTTAGGGCTAGCGGGAGGTCGGGGGGAGCAGTTCTTC | CASSLGLAGGRGEQFF
TRBJ2-1 | . | TRBV7-6 | TRBD2 | TGTGCCAGCAGCTTATTCGGGCGGGAGTGGAATGAGCAGTTCTTC | CASSLFGREWNEQFF
TRBJ1-5 | . | TRBV30 | . | TGTGCCTGGAGTGCCGGGATATCAGGCAATCAGCCCCAGCATTTT | CAWSAGISGNQPQHF